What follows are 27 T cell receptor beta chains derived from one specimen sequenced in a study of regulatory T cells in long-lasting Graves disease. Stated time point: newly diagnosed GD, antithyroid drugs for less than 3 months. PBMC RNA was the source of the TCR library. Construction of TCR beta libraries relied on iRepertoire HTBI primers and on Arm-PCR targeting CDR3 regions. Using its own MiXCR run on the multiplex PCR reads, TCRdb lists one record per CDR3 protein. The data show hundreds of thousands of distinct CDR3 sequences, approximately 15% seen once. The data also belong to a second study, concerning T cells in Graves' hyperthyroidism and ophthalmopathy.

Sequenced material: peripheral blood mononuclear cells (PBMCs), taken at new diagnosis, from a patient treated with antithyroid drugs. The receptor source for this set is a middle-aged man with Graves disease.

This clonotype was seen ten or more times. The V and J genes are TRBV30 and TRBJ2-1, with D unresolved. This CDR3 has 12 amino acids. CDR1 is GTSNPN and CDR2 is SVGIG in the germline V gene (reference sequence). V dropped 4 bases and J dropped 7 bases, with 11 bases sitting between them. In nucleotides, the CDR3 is TGTGCCTGGATCATGCTCGGGAATGAGCAGTTCTTC. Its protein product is CAWIMLGNEQFF.

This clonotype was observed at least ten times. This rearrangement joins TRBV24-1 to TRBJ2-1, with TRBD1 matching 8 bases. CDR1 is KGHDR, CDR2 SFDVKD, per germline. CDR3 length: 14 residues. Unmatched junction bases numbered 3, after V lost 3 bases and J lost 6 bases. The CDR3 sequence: CATSDADRGNEQFF. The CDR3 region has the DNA TGTGCCACCAGTGATGCCGACAGGGGCAATGAGCAGTTCTTC.

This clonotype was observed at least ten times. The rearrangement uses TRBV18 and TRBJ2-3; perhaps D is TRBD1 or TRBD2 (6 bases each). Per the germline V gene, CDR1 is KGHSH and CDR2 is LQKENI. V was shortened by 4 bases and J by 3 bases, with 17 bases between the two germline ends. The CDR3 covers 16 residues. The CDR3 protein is CASSQVFGGGTDTQYF. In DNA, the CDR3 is TGTGCCAGCTCACAGGTCTTTGGAGGGGGAACAGATACGCAGTATTTT.

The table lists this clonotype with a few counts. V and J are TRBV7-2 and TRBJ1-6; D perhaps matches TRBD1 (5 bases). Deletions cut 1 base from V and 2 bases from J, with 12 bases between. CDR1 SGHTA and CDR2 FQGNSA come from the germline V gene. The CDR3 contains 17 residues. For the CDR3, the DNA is TGTGCCAGCAGCTTAGGGGCCAGGGAGGCCTATAATTCACCCCTCCACTTT. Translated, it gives CASSLGAREAYNSPLHF.

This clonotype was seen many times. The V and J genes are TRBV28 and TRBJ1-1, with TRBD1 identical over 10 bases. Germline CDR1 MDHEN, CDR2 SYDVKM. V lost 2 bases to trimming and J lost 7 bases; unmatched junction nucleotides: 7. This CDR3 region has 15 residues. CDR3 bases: TGTGCCAGCAGTTTAATGGACTGGGACAGGGGTGAAGCTTTCTTT. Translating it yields CASSLMDWDRGEAFF.

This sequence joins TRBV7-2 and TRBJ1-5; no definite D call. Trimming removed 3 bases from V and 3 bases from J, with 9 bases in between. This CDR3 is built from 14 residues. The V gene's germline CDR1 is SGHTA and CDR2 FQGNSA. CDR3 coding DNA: TGTGCCAGCAGCTTGGCCGGAACCAATCAGCCCCAGCATTTT. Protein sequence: CASSLAGTNQPQHF.

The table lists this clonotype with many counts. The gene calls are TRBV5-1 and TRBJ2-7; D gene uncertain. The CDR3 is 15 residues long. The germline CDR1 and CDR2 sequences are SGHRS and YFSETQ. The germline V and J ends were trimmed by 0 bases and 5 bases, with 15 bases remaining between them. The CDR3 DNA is TGCGCCAGCAGCTTGGTCCAACGCCTCCAGGACGAGCAGTACTTC. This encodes CASSLVQRLQDEQYF.

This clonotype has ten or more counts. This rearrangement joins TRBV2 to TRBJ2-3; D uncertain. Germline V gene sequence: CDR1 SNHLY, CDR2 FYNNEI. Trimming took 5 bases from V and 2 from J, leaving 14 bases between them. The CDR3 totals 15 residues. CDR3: CASSNQLGFTDTQYF. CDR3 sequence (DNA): TGTGCCAGCAGTAACCAACTGGGGTTCACAGATACGCAGTATTTT. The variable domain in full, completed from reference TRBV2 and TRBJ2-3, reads EPEVTQTPSHQVTQMGQEVILRCVPISNHLYFYWYRQILGQKVEFLVSFYNNEISEKSEIFDDQFSVERPDGSNFTLKIRSTKLEDSAMYFCASSNQLGFTDTQYFGPGTRLTVL.

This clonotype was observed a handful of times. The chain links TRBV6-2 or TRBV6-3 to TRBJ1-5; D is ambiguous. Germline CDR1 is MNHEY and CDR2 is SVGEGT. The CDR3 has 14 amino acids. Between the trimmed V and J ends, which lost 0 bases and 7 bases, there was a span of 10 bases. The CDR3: CASSYSRVRQPQHF. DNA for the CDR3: TGTGCCAGCAGTTACTCCCGGGTAAGGCAGCCCCAGCATTTT.

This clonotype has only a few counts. The CDR3 DNA follows: TGTGCCAGCAGCTTAGCCACTAGCCTCACTGAAGCTTTCTTT. Amino acid sequence: CASSLATSLTEAFF. The V gene is TRBV7-2, the J gene TRBJ1-1; D ambiguous. The ends were cut back, 0 bases at V and 4 bases at J, with 9 bases in the middle. Germline CDR1 SGHTA, CDR2 FQGNSA. This CDR3 contains 14 residues.

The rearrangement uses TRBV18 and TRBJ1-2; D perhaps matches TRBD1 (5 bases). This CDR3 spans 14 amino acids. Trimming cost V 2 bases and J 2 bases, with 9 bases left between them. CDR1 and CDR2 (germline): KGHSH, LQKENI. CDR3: CASSPNRQNYGYTF. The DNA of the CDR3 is TGTGCCAGCTCACCAAACAGACAGAACTATGGCTACACCTTC.

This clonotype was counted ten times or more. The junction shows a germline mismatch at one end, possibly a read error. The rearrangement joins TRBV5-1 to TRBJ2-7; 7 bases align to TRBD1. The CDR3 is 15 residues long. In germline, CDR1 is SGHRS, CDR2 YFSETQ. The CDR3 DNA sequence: TGCGCCAGCAGCTTAAACCCGGGACAGAACTACGATCAGTACTTC. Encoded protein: CASSLNPGQNYDQYF. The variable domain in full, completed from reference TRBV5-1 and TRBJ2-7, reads KAGVTQTPRYLIKTRGQQVTLSCSPISGHRSVSWYQQTPGQGLQFLFEYFSETQRNKGNFPGRFSGRQFSNSRSEMNVSTLELGDSALYLCASSLNPGQNYDQYFGPGTRLTVT.

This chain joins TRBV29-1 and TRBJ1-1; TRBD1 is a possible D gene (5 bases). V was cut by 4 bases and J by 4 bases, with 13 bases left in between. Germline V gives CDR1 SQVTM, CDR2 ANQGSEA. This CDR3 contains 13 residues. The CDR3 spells CSVAVRAGTEAFF. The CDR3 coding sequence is TGCAGCGTTGCCGTCAGGGCGGGCACTGAAGCTTTCTTT.

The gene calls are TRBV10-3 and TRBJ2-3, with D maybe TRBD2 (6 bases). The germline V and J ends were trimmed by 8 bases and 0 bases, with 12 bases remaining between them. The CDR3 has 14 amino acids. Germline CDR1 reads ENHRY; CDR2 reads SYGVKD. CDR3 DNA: TGTGCCATCGGCGGGGCCACTAGCACAGATACGCAGTATTTT. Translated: CAIGGATSTDTQYF.

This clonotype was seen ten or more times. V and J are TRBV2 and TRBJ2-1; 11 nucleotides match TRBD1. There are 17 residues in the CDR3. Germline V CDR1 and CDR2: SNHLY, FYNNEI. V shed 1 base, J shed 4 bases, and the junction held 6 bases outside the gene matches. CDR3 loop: CASSEVGQGAVYNEQFF. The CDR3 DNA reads TGTGCCAGCAGTGAAGTTGGACAGGGGGCTGTATACAATGAGCAGTTCTTC.

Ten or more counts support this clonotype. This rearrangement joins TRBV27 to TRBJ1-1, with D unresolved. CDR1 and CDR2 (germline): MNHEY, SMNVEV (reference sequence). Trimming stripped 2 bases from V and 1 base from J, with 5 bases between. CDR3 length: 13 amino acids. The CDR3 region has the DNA TGTGCCAGCAGTTTAGCAGCGAACACTGAAGCTTTCTTT. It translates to CASSLAANTEAFF.

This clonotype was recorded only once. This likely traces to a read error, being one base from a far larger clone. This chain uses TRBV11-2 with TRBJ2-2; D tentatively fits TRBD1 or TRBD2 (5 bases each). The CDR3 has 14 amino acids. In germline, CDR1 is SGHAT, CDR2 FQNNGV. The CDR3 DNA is TGTGCCAGCAGCTTATCAGGGATCACCGGGAAGCTGTTTTTT. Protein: CASSLSGITGKLFF.

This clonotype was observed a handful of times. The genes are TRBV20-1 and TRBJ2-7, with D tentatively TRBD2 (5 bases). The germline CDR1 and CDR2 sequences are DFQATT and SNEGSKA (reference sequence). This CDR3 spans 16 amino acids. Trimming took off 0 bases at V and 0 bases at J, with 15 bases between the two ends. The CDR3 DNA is TGCAGTGCTAGAGATGGAGGACCGACGAGCTCCTACGAGCAGTACTTC. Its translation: CSARDGGPTSSYEQYF.

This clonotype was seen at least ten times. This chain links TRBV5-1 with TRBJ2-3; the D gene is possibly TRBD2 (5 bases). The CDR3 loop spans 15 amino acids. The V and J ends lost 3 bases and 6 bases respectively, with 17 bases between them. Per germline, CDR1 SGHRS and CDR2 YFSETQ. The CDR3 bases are TGCGCCAGCAGCTCGCCTAGCCAAAGTGCCGATACGCAGTATTTT. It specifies CASSSPSQSADTQYF.

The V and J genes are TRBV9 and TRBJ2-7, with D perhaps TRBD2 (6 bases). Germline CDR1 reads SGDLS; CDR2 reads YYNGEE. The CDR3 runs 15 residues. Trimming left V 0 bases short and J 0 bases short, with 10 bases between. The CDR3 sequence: CASSVGGLSSYEQYF. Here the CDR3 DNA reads TGTGCCAGCAGCGTAGGGGGACTCAGCTCCTACGAGCAGTACTTC.

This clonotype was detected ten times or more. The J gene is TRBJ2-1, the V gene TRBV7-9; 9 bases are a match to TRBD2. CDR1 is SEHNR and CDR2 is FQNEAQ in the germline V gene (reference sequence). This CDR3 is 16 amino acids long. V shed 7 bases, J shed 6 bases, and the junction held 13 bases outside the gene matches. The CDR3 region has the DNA TGTGCCAGCACCCCCCAGGCGGGGGGGCCGCGCAATGAGCAGTTCTTC. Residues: CASTPQAGGPRNEQFF.

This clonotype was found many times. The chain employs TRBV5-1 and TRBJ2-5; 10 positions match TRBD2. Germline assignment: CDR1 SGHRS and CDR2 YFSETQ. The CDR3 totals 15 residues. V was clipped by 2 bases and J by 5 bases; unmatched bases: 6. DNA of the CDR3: TGCGCCAGCAGCTTTGGGCTAGCGGGGGAGGAGACCCAGTACTTC. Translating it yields CASSFGLAGEETQYF.

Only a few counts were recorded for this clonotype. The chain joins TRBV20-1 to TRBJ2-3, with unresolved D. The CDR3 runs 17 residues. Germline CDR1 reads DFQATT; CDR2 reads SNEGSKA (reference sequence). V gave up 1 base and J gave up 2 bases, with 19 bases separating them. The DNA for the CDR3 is TGCAGTGCTAGAGCCTCCCGGGCCGGGCCCAACACAGATACGCAGTATTTT. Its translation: CSARASRAGPNTDTQYF.

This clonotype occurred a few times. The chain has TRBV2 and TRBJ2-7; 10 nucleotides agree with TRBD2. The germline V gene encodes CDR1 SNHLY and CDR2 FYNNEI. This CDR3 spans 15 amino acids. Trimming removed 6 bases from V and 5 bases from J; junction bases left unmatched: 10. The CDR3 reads CASRTTSGPANEQYF. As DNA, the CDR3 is TGTGCCAGCAGAACGACTAGCGGGCCCGCCAACGAGCAGTACTTC.

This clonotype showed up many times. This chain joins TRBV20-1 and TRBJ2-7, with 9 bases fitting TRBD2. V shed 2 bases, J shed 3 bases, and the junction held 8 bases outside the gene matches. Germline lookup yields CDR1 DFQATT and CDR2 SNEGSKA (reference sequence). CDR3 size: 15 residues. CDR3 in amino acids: CSARWGGGALYEQYF. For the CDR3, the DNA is TGCAGTGCTAGATGGGGCGGGGGGGCCCTCTACGAGCAGTACTTC.

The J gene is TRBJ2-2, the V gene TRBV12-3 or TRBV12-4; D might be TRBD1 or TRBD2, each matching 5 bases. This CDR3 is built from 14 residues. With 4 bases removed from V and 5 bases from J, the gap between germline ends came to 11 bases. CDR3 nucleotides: TGTGCCAGCAGTTCTCAGGGAGCTACCGGGGAGCTGTTTTTT. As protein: CASSSQGATGELFF.

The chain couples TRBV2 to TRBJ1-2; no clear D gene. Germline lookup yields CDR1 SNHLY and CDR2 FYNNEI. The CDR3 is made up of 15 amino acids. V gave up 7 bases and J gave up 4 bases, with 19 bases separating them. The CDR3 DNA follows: TGTGCCAGCACTTTACCCCCCGGCAGAACCTATGGCTACACCTTC. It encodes CASTLPPGRTYGYTF.